Each of the 26 T cell receptor beta chains below was sequenced from the same sample in a study of cytomegalovirus exposure and HLA in healthy donors. 13 Jbeta primers and 60 Vbeta primers were used for the PCR. Measured with immunoSEQ multiplex PCR; TCRdb has only the in-frame clones, and not every one. The data show approximately 160,000 clones, about three quarters seen once. Input material: PBMCs. These receptors were collected from a woman aged 40 to 55 in good health and CMV-seropositive.

The gene calls are TRBV19 and TRBJ2-3, with 9 positions matching TRBD1. This CDR3 spans 15 amino acids. The ends lost 9 bases at V and 3 bases at J; junction bases unmatched: 10. CDR1 and CDR2 (germline): LNHDA, SQIVND (reference sequence). CDR3 sequence reads: CASSGQGDRTDTQYF. The CDR3 DNA reads as TGTGCCAGCTCGGGACAGGGTGATAGGACAGATACGCAGTATTTT.

The chain uses TRBV13 and TRBJ1-2; 7 bases align to TRBD1. Trimming took 7 bases from V and 6 from J; bases not matched to a gene: 11. The CDR3 covers 14 residues. Germline CDR1 is PRHDT and CDR2 is FYEKMQ (reference sequence). Here the CDR3 reads CASISRTGSHGYTF. The CDR3 DNA sequence: TGTGCCAGCATCAGCCGGACAGGATCTCATGGCTACACCTTC. The whole variable domain, filled in from reference TRBV13 and TRBJ1-2, reads AAGVIQSPRHLIKEKRETATLKCYPIPRHDTVYWYQQGPGQDPQFLISFYEKMQSDKGSIPDRFSAQQFSDYHSELNMSSLELGDSALYFCASISRTGSHGYTFGSGTRLTVV.

The chain links TRBV6-5 to TRBJ2-5; 7 nucleotides match TRBD2. This CDR3 spans 16 amino acids. Germline V CDR1 and CDR2: MNHEY, SVGAGI. The V and J ends lost 2 bases and 5 bases, in that order; junction bases with no gene match: 11. The CDR3 loop reads CASSYGAGVDRETQYF. Written as DNA, the CDR3 is TGTGCCAGCAGTTACGGTGCGGGAGTCGACCGGGAGACCCAGTACTTC.

This clone was counted a few times. This rearrangement joins TRBV19 to TRBJ2-3, with a tentative D call TRBD1 (6 bases). This CDR3 is 13 amino acids long. The V end was cut by 2 bases, the J end by 5 bases, with 8 bases between. Germline CDR1 is LNHDA and CDR2 is SQIVND (reference sequence). The CDR3 DNA follows: TGTGCCAGTAGTATAACCAGGGGAGATACGCAGTATTTT. Its protein is CASSITRGDTQYF.

The rearrangement uses TRBV19 and TRBJ2-3, with 11 bases lining up with TRBD2. CDR1 LNHDA and CDR2 SQIVND come from the germline V gene (reference sequence). J lost 0 bases, V lost 8 bases, and 10 bases had no gene match. The CDR3 consists of 17 residues. CDR3 sequence (DNA): TGTGCCAGTCGTCGGGCTAGCGGGGGGCCCAGCACAGATACGCAGTATTTT. Translated: CASRRASGGPSTDTQYF.

The chain recombines TRBV9 with TRBJ1-3; no clear D gene. Deletions cut 0 bases from V and 0 bases from J, with 10 bases between. The CDR3 contains 16 residues. Germline CDR1 reads SGDLS; CDR2 reads YYNGEE. The CDR3 DNA follows: TGTGCCAGCAGCGTAGGTATGCAACTCTCTGGAAACACCATATATTTT. Encoded protein: CASSVGMQLSGNTIYF. The complete variable domain, with remaining parts taken from reference TRBV9 and TRBJ1-3, reads DSGVTQTPKHLITATGQRVTLRCSPRSGDLSVYWYQQSLDQGLQFLIQYYNGEERAKGNILERFSAQQFPDLHSELNLSSLELGDSALYFCASSVGMQLSGNTIYFGEGSWLTVV.

The rearrangement links TRBV5-3 to TRBJ2-7; TRBD2 agrees at 7 bases. TRBV5-3 is classed as an ORF, of uncertain function. CDR3 size: 17 residues. Trimming took 3 bases from V and 0 from J; bases not matched to a gene: 12. The CDR3 bases are TGTGCCAGAAGCTACCGCGAAAGCGGGATAATCTCCTACGAGCAGTACTTC. As protein: CARSYRESGIISYEQYF.

The chain employs TRBV5-1 and TRBJ2-2, with D tentatively TRBD2 (5 bases). Germline loops: CDR1 SGHRS, CDR2 YFSETQ. With 4 bases removed from V and 4 bases from J, the gap between germline ends came to 11 bases. This CDR3 comprises 14 residues. CDR3 DNA sequence: TGCGCCAGCAGCCCGGACGGGGTCACCGGGGAGCTGTTTTTT. Translating gives CASSPDGVTGELFF.

The chain has TRBV9 and TRBJ1-2; possibly TRBD1 for D (5 bases). V was trimmed by 0 bases and J by 8 bases, leaving 14 bases between them. In germline, CDR1 is SGDLS, CDR2 YYNGEE. The CDR3 length is 14 residues. The CDR3 nucleotides are TGTGCCAGCAGCGTAGCGGTAGGGGAACAAGGCTACACCTTC. Its translation: CASSVAVGEQGYTF.

This sequence joins TRBV7-9 and TRBJ2-1; 7 nucleotides agree with TRBD1. V shed 5 bases and J 7 bases; nucleotides not matched to a gene: 11. The germline gives CDR1 SEHNR, CDR2 FQNEAQ (reference sequence). The CDR3 is 15 residues long. The CDR3 region is CASSTTGYLLNEQFF. As DNA, the CDR3 is TGTGCCAGCAGCACGACAGGGTATTTGTTAAATGAGCAGTTCTTC.

This clone appeared a few times. The sample carries other DNA sequences with the same CDR3. The V and J genes are TRBV7-2 and TRBJ1-5; 9 bases align to TRBD1. The ends lost 6 bases at V and 7 bases at J; junction bases unmatched: 4. CDR1 is SGHTA and CDR2 is FQGNSA in the germline V gene. The CDR3 is 13 amino acids. The CDR3 region is CASSYRGQQPQHF. CDR3 nucleotides: TGTGCCAGCAGTTACAGGGGGCAGCAGCCCCAGCATTTT.

The chain has TRBV7-2 and TRBJ2-2, with 7 nucleotides matching TRBD2. Germline V gene sequence: CDR1 SGHTA, CDR2 FQGNSA. The CDR3 loop spans 15 amino acids. The J segment lost 0 bases and the V segment lost 4 bases, leaving 2 bases of the junction unmatched. CDR3: CASSSRGANTGELFF. CDR3 nucleotide sequence: TGTGCCAGCAGCTCCCGGGGGGCGAACACCGGGGAGCTGTTTTTT.

This chain connects TRBV28 to TRBJ2-7; tentative D call: TRBD1 (6 bases). Germline CDR1 MDHEN, CDR2 SYDVKM. The CDR3 totals 16 residues. Deletions cut 3 bases from V and 0 bases from J, with 15 bases between. The CDR3 DNA follows: TGTGCCAGCAGTTTCCCCACGGTAGGGGGCTCCTACGAGCAGTACTTC. Protein product: CASSFPTVGGSYEQYF.

The rearrangement uses TRBV30 and TRBJ2-7; unclear D gene. The length of the CDR3 is 12 residues. The germline CDR1 and CDR2 sequences are GTSNPN and SVGIG (reference sequence). The V end lost 2 bases, the J end lost 2 bases, and 7 bases lay between the germline ends. The CDR3 DNA sequence: TGTGCCTGGAGTTCCCAGGCCTACGAGCAGTACTTC. Protein sequence: CAWSSQAYEQYF.

The chain employs TRBV6-1 and TRBJ2-3; weak D call: TRBD2 (6 bases). The CDR3 runs 14 residues. V was trimmed by 7 bases and J by 1 base, leaving 12 bases between them. The V gene's germline CDR1 is MNHNS and CDR2 SASEGT. The CDR3 DNA sequence: TGTGCCAGCACGCTGGCGGGACGCACAGATACGCAGTATTTT. Its translation: CASTLAGRTDTQYF.

This chain joins TRBV5-4 and TRBJ2-3; D perhaps matches TRBD2 (6 bases). Deletions cut 3 bases from V and 0 bases from J, with 8 bases between. Germline loops: CDR1 SGHNT, CDR2 YYREEE (reference sequence). The CDR3 contains 14 residues. CDR3 nucleotides: TGTGCCAGCAGCTGGGACTCTAGCACAGATACGCAGTATTTT. Translating gives CASSWDSSTDTQYF. Full variable domain (rest looked up from reference TRBV5-4 and TRBJ2-3): ETGVTQSPTHLIKTRGQQVTLRCSSQSGHNTVSWYQQALGQGPQFIFQYYREEENGRGNFPPRFSGLQFPNYSSELNVNALELDDSALYLCASSWDSSTDTQYFGPGTRLTVL.

This chain connects TRBV6-5 to TRBJ1-2; no definite D call. CDR3 length: 14 residues. Looked up from germline, CDR1 is MNHEY and CDR2 is SVGAGI. Trimming pared 0 bases from V and 5 bases from J, leaving 10 bases between. The CDR3: CASSYSRSRYGYTF. CDR3 coding DNA: TGTGCCAGCAGTTACTCTCGGTCTCGTTATGGCTACACCTTC.

The chain uses TRBV28 and TRBJ2-3, with TRBD1 identical over 7 bases. In germline, CDR1 is MDHEN, CDR2 SYDVKM. The junction had 11 bases not matched to a gene; V was cut back by 4 bases and J by 1 base. The CDR3 consists of 17 residues. CDR3 region: CASSSYGQDGGTDTQYF. In DNA form, the CDR3 reads TGTGCCAGCAGTTCCTATGGACAGGATGGAGGCACAGATACGCAGTATTTT.

The chain couples TRBV7-2 to TRBJ2-7, with D possibly TRBD2 on 5 matching bases. The germline CDR1 and CDR2 sequences are SGHTA and FQGNSA. V was clipped by 5 bases and J by 0 bases, with 14 bases between them. The CDR3 sequence is 15 residues long. Here the CDR3 reads CASSGDSDPSYEQYF. The DNA for the CDR3 is TGTGCCAGCAGCGGAGATAGCGATCCCTCCTACGAGCAGTACTTC. Combining the CDR3 with reference TRBV7-2 and TRBJ2-7 gives the whole variable domain GAGVSQSPSNKVTEKGKDVELRCDPISGHTALYWYRQSLGQGLEFLIYFQGNSAPDKSGLPSDRFSAERTGGSVSTLTIQRTQQEDSAVYLCASSGDSDPSYEQYFGPGTRLTVT.

The chain is built from TRBV6-5 and TRBJ1-2; the match to TRBD1 covers 10 bases. This CDR3 contains 14 residues. Germline CDR1 and CDR2: MNHEY and SVGAGI. V was pared by 0 bases and J by 7 bases, with 2 bases of the junction left unmatched. The CDR3 protein is CASSYSTGGLGYTF. CDR3 in DNA: TGTGCCAGCAGTTACTCGACAGGGGGCCTTGGCTACACCTTC.

This rearrangement joins TRBV7-2 to TRBJ2-3, with D perhaps matching TRBD1 (6 bases). The CDR3 extends over 16 amino acids. Per the germline V gene, CDR1 is SGHTA and CDR2 is FQGNSA. Trimming pared 2 bases from V and 2 bases from J, leaving 14 bases between. CDR3 in amino acids: CASSLRPGTNTDTQYF. The CDR3, as DNA: TGTGCCAGCAGCTTACGACCCGGGACAAACACAGATACGCAGTATTTT.

This clone was observed a single time. This chain joins TRBV27 and TRBJ1-2; D uncertain. The CDR3 loop spans 13 amino acids. V lost 5 bases, J lost 8 bases, and 15 bases lay in between. Germline V gene sequence: CDR1 MNHEY, CDR2 SMNVEV (reference sequence). The CDR3 protein is CASSPVVSQGYTF. The CDR3 nucleotides are TGTGCCAGCAGTCCCGTGGTTAGCCAGGGCTACACCTTC.

The chain employs TRBV27 and TRBJ2-7; tentatively, D is TRBD1 (6 bases). Germline-derived CDR1 and CDR2 are MNHEY and SMNVEV (reference sequence). CDR3 size: 15 residues. V lost 3 bases and J 2 bases, leaving 14 bases between the germline ends. Here the CDR3 DNA reads TGTGCCAGCAGTTTCGGACAGAGTGTAGCCTACGAGCAGTACTTC. It encodes CASSFGQSVAYEQYF.

The CDR3 loop is CASSATGFATSGGATDTQYF. The CDR3 region has the DNA TGTGCCAGCAGCGCTACAGGGTTTGCTACTAGCGGGGGGGCCACAGATACGCAGTATTTT. The chain employs TRBV7-6 and TRBJ2-3, with 13 bases fitting TRBD2. The J segment lost 2 bases and the V segment lost 5 bases, leaving 16 bases of the junction unmatched. Germline V gene sequence: CDR1 SGHVS, CDR2 FNYEAQ. The CDR3 spans 20 residues.

The chain is built from TRBV5-6 and TRBJ2-5; 10 bases line up with TRBD2. The CDR3 extends over 16 amino acids. Germline values: CDR1 SGHDT, CDR2 YYEEEE. With V trimmed by 1 base and J by 4 bases, 7 bases remained unmatched. The CDR3 nucleotides are TGTGCCAGCAGCTTGAGGACAGCGGGGGGGCTAGAGACCCAGTACTTC. As protein: CASSLRTAGGLETQYF.

In its sample, this clone was seen once. This sequence joins TRBV19 and TRBJ2-6; D is unclear. Germline loops: CDR1 LNHDA, CDR2 SQIVND (reference sequence). The CDR3 covers 15 residues. The V end lost 2 bases, the J end lost 2 bases, and 7 bases lay between the germline ends. CDR3 residues: CASSIPAAGANVLTF. The CDR3 DNA is TGTGCCAGTAGTATACCGGCGGCTGGGGCCAACGTCCTGACTTTC. The whole variable domain, remainder taken from reference TRBV19 and TRBJ2-6, is DGGITQSPKYLFRKEGQNVTLSCEQNLNHDAMYWYRQDPGQGLRLIYYSQIVNDFQKGDIAEGYSVSREKKESFPLTVTSAQKNPTAFYLCASSIPAAGANVLTFGAGSRLTVL.